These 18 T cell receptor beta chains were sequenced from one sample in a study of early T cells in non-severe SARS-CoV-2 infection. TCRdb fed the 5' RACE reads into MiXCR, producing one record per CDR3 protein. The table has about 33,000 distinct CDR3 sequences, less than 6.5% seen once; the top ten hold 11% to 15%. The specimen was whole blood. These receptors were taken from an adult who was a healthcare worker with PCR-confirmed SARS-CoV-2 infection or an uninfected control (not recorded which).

The CDR3 loop reads CASAGASSYEQYF. The CDR3 nucleotides read TGTGCCAGCGCGGGGGCCAGCTCCTACGAGCAGTACTTC. This chain uses TRBV7-9 with TRBJ2-7; D might be TRBD2 (7 bases). Germline loops: CDR1 SEHNR, CDR2 FQNEAQ (reference sequence). Trimming removed 8 bases at V and 0 bases at J, with 11 bases between. The CDR3 sequence is 13 residues long.

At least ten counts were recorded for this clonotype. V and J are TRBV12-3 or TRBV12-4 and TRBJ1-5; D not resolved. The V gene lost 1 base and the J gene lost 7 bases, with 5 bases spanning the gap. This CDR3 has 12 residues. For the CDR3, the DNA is TGTGCCAGCAGTTTAGAAGTCCAGCCCCAGCATTTT. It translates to CASSLEVQPQHF.

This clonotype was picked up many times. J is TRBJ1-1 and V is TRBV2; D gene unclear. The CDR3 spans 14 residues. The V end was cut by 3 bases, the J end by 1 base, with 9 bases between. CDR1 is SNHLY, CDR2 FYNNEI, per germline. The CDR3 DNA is TGTGCCAGCAGTGAGCGGTGGGGGAACACTGAAGCTTTCTTT. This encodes CASSERWGNTEAFF. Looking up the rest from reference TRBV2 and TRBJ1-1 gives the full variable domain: EPEVTQTPSHQVTQMGQEVILRCVPISNHLYFYWYRQILGQKVEFLVSFYNNEISEKSEIFDDQFSVERPDGSNFTLKIRSTKLEDSAMYFCASSERWGNTEAFFGQGTRLTVV.

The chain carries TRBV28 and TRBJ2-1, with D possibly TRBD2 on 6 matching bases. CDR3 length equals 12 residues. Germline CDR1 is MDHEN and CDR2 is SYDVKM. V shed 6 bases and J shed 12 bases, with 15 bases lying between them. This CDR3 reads CASRYGGFGQFF. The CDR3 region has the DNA TGTGCCAGCAGGTATGGAGGGTTCGGGCAGTTCTTC.

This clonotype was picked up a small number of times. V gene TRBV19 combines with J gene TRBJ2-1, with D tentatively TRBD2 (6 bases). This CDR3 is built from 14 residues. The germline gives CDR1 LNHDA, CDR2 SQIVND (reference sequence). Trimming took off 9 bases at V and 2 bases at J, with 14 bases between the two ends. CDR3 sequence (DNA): TGTGCCAGCGGACTATCCCCGACCTACAATGAGCAGTTCTTC. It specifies CASGLSPTYNEQFF.

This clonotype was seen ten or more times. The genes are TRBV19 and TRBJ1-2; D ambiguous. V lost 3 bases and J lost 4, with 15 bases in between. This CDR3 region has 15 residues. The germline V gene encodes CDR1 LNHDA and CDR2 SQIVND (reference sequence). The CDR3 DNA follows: TGTGCCAGTAGTATCTCCGCGGGGTATGGCTATGGCTACACCTTC. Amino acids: CASSISAGYGYGYTF.

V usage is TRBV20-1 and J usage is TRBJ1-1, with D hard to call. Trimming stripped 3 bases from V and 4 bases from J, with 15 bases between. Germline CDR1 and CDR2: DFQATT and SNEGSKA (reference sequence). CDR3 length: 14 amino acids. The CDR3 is CSARPRLLGTEAFF. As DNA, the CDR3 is TGCAGTGCTAGGCCTAGATTGTTGGGCACTGAAGCTTTCTTT.

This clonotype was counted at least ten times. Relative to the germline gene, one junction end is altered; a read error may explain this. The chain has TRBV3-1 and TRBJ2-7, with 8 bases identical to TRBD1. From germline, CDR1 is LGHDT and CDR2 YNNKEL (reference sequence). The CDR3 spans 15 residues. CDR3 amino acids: CASSQEDRAPGQRHF. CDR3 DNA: TGTGCCAGCAGCCAGGAGGACAGGGCCCCTGGGCAAAGACACTTC.

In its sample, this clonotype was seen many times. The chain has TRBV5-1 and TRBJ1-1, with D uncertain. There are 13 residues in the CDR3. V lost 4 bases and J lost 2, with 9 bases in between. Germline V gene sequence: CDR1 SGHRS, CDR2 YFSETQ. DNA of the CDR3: TGCGCCAGCAGCGGGAGTAGTAACACTGAAGCTTTCTTT. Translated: CASSGSSNTEAFF.

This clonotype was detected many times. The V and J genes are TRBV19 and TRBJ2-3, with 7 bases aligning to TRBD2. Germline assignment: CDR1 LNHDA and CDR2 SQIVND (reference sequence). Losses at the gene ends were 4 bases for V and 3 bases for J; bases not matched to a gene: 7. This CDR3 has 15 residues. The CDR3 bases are TGTGCCAGTAGTACCGGACTAGTCGGGACAGATACGCAGTATTTT. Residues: CASSTGLVGTDTQYF.

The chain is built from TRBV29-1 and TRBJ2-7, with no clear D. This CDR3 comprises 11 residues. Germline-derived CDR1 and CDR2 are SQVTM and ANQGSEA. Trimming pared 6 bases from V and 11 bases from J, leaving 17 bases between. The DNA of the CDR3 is TGCAGCGTGCTCGATCCCGGCGGCAAGTACTTC. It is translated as CSVLDPGGKYF.

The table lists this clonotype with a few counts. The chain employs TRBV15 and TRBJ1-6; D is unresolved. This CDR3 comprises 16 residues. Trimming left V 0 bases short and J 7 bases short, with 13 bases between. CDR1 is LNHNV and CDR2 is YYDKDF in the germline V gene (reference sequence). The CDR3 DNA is TGTGCCACCAGCAGAGATCGGCAGACCCGGAATTCACCCCTCCACTTT. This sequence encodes CATSRDRQTRNSPLHF.

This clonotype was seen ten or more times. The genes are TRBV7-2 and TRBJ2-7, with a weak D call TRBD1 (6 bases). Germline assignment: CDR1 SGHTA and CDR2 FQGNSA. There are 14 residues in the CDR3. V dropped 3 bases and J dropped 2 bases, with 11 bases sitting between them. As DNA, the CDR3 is TGTGCCAGCAGCTTCGGCCAGGGGCCCTACGAGCAGTACTTC. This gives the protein CASSFGQGPYEQYF.

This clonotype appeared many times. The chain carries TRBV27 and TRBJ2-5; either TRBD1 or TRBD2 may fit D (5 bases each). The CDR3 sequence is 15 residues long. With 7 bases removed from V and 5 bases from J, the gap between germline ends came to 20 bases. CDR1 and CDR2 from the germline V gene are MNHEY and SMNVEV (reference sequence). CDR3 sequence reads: CASTTAYRRGETQYF. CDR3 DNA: TGTGCCAGCACGACAGCTTATCGCCGGGGTGAGACCCAGTACTTC.

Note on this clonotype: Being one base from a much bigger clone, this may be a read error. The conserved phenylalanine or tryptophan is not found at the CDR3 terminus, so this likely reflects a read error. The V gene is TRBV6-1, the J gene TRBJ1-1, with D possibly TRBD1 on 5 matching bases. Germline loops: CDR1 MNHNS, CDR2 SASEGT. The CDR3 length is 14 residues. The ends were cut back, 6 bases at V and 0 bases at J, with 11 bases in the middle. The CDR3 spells CASRDTGLNTEAFY. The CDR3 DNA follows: TGTGCCAGCAGGGACACCGGGCTGAACACTGAAGCTTTCTAT.

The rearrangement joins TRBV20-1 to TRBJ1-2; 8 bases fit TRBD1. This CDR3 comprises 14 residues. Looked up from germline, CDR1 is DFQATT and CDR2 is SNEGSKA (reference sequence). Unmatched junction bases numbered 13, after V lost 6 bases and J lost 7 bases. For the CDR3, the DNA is TGCAGTGCAACCCCGCCAGGGGGCCCATCTGGCTACACCTTC. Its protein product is CSATPPGGPSGYTF.

CDR3 in amino acids: CASSSPSRALHSYEQYF. In nucleotides, the CDR3 is TGTGCCAGCAGCTCCCCCAGCCGGGCCCTACACTCCTACGAGCAGTACTTC. V gene TRBV11-2 combines with J gene TRBJ2-7; D is unresolved. Per germline, CDR1 SGHAT and CDR2 FQNNGV. The ends were cut back, 4 bases at V and 0 bases at J, with 19 bases in the middle. CDR3 length: 17 amino acids.

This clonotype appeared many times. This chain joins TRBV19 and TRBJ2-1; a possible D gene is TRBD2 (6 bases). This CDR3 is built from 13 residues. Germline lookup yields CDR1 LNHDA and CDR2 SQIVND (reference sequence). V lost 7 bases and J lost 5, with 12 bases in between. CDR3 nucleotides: TGTGCCAGTACGGGGGATTTAGACAATGAGCAGTTCTTC. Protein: CASTGDLDNEQFF.